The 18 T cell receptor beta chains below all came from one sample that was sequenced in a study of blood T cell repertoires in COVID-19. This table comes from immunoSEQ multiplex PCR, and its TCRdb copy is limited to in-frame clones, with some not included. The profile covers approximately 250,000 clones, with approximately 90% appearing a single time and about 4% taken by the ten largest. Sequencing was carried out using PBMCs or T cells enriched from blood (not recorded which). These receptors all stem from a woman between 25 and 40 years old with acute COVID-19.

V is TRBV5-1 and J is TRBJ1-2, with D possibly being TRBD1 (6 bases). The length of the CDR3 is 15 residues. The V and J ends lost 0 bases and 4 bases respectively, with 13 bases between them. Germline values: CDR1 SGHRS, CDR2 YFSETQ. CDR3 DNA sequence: TGCGCCAGCAGCTTGGCCGGCGGACAGACCTATGGCTACACCTTC. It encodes CASSLAGGQTYGYTF. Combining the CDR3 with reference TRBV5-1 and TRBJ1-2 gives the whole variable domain KAGVTQTPRYLIKTRGQQVTLSCSPISGHRSVSWYQQTPGQGLQFLFEYFSETQRNKGNFPGRFSGRQFSNSRSEMNVSTLELGDSALYLCASSLAGGQTYGYTFGSGTRLTVV.

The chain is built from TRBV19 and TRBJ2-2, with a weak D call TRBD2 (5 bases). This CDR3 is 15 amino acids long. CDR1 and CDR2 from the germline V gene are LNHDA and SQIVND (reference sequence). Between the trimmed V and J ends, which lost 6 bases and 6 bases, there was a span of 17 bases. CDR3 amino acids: CASRLDSQWAGELFF. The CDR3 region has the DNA TGTGCCAGTAGATTGGACTCCCAATGGGCCGGGGAGCTGTTTTTT.

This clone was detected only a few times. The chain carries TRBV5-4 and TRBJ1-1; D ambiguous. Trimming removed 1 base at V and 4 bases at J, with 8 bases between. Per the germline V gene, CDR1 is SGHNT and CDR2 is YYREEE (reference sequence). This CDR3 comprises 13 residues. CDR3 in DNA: TGTGCCAGCAGCTTGTCCGGTGTCACTGAAGCTTTCTTT. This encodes CASSLSGVTEAFF.

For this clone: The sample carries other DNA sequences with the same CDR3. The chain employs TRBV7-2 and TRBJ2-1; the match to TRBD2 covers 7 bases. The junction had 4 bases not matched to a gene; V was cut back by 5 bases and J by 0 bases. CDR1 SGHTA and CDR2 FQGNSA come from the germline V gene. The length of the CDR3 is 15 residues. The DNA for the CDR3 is TGTGCCAGCAGCCTTAGCGGGTCCTCCTACAATGAGCAGTTCTTC. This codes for CASSLSGSSYNEQFF.

The CDR3 DNA is TGTGCCAGCAGCTTCAGTCAGAATAATGAAAAACTGTTTTTT. It translates to CASSFSQNNEKLFF. The V gene is TRBV7-9, the J gene TRBJ1-4; D gene ambiguous. The CDR3 sequence is 14 residues long. Germline-derived CDR1 and CDR2 are SEHNR and FQNEAQ (reference sequence). V lost 3 bases to trimming and J lost 4 bases, with 9 bases between them.

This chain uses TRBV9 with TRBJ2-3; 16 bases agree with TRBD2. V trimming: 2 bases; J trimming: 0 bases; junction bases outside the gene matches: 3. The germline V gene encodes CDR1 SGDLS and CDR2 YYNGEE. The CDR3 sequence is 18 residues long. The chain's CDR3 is CASSVGLAGGPSTDTQYF. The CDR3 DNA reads TGTGCCAGCAGCGTGGGACTAGCGGGAGGGCCTAGCACAGATACGCAGTATTTT.

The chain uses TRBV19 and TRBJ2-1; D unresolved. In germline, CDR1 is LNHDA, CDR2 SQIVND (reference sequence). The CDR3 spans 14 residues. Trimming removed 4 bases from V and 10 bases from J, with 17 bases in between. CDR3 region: CASSKEIGFGEQFF. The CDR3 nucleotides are TGTGCCAGTAGTAAGGAGATCGGATTTGGGGAGCAGTTCTTC.

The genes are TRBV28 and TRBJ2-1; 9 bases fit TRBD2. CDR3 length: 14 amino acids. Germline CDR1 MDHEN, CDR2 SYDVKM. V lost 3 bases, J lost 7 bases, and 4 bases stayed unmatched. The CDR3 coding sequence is TGTGCCAGCAGTTTCCTAGCGGGGCTTAATGAGCAGTTCTTC. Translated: CASSFLAGLNEQFF.

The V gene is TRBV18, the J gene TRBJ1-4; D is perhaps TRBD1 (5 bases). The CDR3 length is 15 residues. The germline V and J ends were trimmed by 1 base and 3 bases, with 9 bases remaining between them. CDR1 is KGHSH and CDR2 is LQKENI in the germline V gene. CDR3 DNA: TGTGCCAGCTCACCACAAAACAGGCCTAATGAAAAACTGTTTTTT. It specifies CASSPQNRPNEKLFF.

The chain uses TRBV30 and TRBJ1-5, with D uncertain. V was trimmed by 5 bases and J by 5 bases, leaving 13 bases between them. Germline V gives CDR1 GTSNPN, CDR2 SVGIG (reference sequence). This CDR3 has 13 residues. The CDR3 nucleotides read TGTGCCTGGGCCCGTGACGGAGATCAGCCCCAGCATTTT. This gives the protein CAWARDGDQPQHF.

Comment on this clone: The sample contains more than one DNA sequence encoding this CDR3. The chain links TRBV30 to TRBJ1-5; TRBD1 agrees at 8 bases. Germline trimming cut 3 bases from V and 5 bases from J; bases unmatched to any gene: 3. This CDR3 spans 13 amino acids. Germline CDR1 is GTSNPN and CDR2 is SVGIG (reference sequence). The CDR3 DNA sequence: TGTGCCTGGAGCGGGACAGGAGATCAGCCCCAGCATTTT. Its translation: CAWSGTGDQPQHF.

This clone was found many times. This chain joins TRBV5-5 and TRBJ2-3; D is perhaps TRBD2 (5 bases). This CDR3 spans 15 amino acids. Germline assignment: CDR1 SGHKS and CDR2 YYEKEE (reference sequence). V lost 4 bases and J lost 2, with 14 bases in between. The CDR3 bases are TGTGCCAGCAGCGAAAGGGAGCGGCTCACAGATACGCAGTATTTT. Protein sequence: CASSERERLTDTQYF.

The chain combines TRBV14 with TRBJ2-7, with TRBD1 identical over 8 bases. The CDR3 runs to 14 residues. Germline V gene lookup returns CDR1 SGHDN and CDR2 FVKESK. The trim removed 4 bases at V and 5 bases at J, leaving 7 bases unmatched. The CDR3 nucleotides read TGTGCCAGCAGCCCGCGGGACAGGCCGAACGAGCAGTACTTC. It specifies CASSPRDRPNEQYF.

The CDR3 here is CATSPGQGYTEAFF. The CDR3 DNA follows: TGTGCCACCAGTCCGGGACAGGGGTATACTGAAGCTTTCTTT. The gene calls are TRBV24-1 and TRBJ1-1; TRBD1 matches 10 bases. Germline CDR1 KGHDR, CDR2 SFDVKD. V shed 6 bases, J shed 5 bases, and the junction held 5 bases outside the gene matches. The CDR3 extends over 14 amino acids.

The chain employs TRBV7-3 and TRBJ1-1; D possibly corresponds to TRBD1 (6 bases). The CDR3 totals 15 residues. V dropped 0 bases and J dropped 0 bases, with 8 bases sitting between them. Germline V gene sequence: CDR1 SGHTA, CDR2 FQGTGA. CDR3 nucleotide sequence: TGTGCCAGCAGCTTAACGGGACACATGAACACTGAAGCTTTCTTT. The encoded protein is CASSLTGHMNTEAFF.

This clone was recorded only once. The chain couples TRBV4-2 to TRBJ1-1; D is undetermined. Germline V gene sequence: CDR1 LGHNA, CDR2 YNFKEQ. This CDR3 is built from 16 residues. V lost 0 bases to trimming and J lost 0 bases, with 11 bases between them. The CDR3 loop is CASSQDQATLNTEAFF. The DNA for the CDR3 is TGTGCCAGCAGCCAAGATCAAGCCACTTTGAACACTGAAGCTTTCTTT.

CDR3 DNA: TGCGCCAGCAGCAGGGACAGGGGCAGGGGAGATACGCAGTATTTT. As protein: CASSRDRGRGDTQYF. V gene TRBV5-1 combines with J gene TRBJ2-3; 10 bases agree with TRBD1. The CDR3 extends over 15 amino acids. CDR1 and CDR2 (germline): SGHRS, YFSETQ. With 4 bases clipped from V and 5 bases from J, the junction kept 7 bases outside the gene matches.

The CDR3 spells CASSLVDRAYEQYF. The CDR3 bases are TGTGCCAGCAGCTTAGTCGACAGAGCCTACGAGCAGTACTTC. This chain connects TRBV7-9 to TRBJ2-7; TRBD1 is a possible D gene (5 bases). The germline V gene has CDR1 SEHNR and CDR2 FQNEAQ (reference sequence). This CDR3 is 14 amino acids long. Trimming took off 1 base at V and 2 bases at J, with 9 bases between the two ends.